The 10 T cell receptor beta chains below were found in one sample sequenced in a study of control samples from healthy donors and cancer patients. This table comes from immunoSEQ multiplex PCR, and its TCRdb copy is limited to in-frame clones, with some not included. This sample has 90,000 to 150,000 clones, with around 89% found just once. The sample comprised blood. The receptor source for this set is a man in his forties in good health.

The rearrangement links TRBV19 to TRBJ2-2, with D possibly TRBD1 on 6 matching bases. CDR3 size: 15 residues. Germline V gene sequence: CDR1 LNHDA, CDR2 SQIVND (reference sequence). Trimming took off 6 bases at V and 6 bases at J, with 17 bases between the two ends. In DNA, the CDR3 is TGTGCCAGTAGGAAGGGTAGGGGGAGTTCCGGGGAGCTGTTTTTT. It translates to CASRKGRGSSGELFF.

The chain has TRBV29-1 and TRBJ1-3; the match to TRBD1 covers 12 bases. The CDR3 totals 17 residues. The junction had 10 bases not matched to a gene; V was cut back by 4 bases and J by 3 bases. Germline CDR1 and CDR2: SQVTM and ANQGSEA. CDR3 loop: CSVAGTGGELRGNTIYF. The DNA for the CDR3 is TGCAGCGTTGCCGGGACAGGGGGCGAATTACGTGGAAACACCATATATTTT.

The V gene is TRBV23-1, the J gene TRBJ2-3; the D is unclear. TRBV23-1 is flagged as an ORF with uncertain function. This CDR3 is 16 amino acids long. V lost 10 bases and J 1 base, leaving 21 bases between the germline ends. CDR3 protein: CATTPPRWVGTDTQYF. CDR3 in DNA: TGCGCCACCACCCCTCCGCGGTGGGTTGGCACAGATACGCAGTATTTT.

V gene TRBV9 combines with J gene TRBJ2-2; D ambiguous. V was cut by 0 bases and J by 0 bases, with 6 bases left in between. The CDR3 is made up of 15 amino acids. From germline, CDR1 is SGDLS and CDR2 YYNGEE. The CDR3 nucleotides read TGTGCCAGCAGCGTAGACGCCTCGAACACCGGGGAGCTGTTTTTT. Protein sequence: CASSVDASNTGELFF. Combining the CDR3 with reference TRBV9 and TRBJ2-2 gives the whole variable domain DSGVTQTPKHLITATGQRVTLRCSPRSGDLSVYWYQQSLDQGLQFLIQYYNGEERAKGNILERFSAQQFPDLHSELNLSSLELGDSALYFCASSVDASNTGELFFGEGSRLTVL.

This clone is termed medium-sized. The CDR3 region has the DNA TGTGCCAGCAGTTACTCGAGAGGGGGAGAAGCTTTCTTT. Translating it yields CASSYSRGGEAFF. The gene calls are TRBV6-5 and TRBJ1-1, with D perhaps TRBD1 (6 bases). V was shortened by 0 bases and J by 8 bases, with 10 bases between the two germline ends. The CDR3 is made up of 13 amino acids. Germline lookup yields CDR1 MNHEY and CDR2 SVGAGI.

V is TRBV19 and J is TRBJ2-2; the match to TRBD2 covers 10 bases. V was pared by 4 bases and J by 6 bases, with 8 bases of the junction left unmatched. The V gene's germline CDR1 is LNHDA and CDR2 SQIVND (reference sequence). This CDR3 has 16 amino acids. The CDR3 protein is CASSKASGGVAGELFF. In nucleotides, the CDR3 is TGTGCCAGTAGTAAGGCGAGCGGGGGGGTTGCCGGGGAGCTGTTTTTT.

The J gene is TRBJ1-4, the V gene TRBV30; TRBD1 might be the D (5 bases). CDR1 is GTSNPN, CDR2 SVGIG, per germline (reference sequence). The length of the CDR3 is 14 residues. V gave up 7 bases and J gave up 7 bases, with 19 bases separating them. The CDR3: CASWSGRGSEKLFF. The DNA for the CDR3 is TGTGCCTCGTGGAGTGGTAGGGGTTCTGAAAAACTGTTTTTT.

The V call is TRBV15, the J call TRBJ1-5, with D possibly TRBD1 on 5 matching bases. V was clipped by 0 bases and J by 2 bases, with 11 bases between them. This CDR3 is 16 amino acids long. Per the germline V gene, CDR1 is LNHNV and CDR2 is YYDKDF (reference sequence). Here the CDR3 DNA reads TGTGCCACCAGCAGAGATAGGGGTAATGGCAATCAGCCCCAGCATTTT. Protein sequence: CATSRDRGNGNQPQHF.

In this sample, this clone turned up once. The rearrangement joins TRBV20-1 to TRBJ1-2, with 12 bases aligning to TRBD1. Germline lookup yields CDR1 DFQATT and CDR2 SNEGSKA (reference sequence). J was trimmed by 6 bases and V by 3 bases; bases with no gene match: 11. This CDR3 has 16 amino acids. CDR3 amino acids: CSASRSPGQGADGYTF. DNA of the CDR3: TGCAGTGCTAGTAGGTCCCCGGGACAGGGGGCCGATGGCTACACCTTC.

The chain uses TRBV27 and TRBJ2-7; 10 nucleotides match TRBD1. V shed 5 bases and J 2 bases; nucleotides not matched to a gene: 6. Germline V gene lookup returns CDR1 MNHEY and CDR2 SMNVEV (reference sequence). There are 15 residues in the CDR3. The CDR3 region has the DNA TGTGCCAGCAGTGACCCGGGACAGGGGACCTACGAGCAGTACTTC. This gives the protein CASSDPGQGTYEQYF.